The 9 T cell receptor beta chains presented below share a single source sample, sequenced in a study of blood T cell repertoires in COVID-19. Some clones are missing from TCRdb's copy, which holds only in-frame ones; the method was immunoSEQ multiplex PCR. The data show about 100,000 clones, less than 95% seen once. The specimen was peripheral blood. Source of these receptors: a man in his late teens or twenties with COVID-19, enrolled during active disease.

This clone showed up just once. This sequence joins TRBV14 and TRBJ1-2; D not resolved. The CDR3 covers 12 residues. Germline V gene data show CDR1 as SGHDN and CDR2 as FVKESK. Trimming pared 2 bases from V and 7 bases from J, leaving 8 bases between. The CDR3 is CASSQSPGGYTF. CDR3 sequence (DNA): TGTGCCAGCAGCCAAAGCCCGGGTGGCTACACCTTC.

The CDR3 DNA reads TGTGCCAGTAGTATAGATATCGTGACTGAAGCTTTCTTT. Amino acid sequence: CASSIDIVTEAFF. This chain joins TRBV19 and TRBJ1-1; D is unclear. The V gene's germline CDR1 is LNHDA and CDR2 SQIVND (reference sequence). The V end was cut by 0 bases, the J end by 5 bases, with 7 bases between. The CDR3 covers 13 residues.

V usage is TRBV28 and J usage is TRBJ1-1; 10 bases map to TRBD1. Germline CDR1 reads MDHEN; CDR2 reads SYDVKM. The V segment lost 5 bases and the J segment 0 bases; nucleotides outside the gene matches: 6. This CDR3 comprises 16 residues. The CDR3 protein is CASSPRTGGLNTEAFF. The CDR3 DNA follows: TGTGCCAGCAGTCCGAGGACAGGGGGTCTGAACACTGAAGCTTTCTTT.

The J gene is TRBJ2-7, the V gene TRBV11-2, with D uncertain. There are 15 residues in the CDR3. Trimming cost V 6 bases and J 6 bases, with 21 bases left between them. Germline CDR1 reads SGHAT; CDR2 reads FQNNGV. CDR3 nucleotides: TGTGCCAGCAGTTCCCTAGTGGTTTTTGCCCCCGAGCAGTACTTC. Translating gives CASSSLVVFAPEQYF.

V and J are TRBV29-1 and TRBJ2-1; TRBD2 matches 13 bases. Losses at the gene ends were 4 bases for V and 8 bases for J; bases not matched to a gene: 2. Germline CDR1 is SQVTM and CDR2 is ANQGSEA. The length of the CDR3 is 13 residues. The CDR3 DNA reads TGCAGCGTTGGGACTAGCGGGAGCGATGAGCAGTTCTTC. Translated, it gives CSVGTSGSDEQFF.

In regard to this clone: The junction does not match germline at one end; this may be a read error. DNA of the CDR3: TGTGCCAGCAGCAAAGACCACTCGCGGGGGGAGACCCAGTACTTC. Translating gives CASSKDHSRGETQYF. The chain carries TRBV3-1 (or the pseudogene TRBV3-2) and TRBJ2-5, with 7 bases identical to TRBD2. The germline CDR1 and CDR2 sequences are LGHDT and YNNKEL (reference sequence). This CDR3 has 15 amino acids.

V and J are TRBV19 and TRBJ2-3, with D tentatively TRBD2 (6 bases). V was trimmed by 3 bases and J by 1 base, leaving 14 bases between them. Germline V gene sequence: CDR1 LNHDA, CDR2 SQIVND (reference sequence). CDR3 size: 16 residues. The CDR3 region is CASSMIPGEGTDTQYF. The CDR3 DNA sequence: TGTGCCAGTAGTATGATTCCGGGGGAGGGCACAGATACGCAGTATTTT.

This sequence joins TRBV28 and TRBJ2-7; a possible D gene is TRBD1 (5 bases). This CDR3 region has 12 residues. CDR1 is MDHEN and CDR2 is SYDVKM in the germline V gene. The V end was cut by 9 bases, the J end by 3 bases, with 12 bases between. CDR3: CASQGWGYEQYF. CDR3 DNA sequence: TGTGCCAGTCAGGGATGGGGCTACGAGCAGTACTTC.

CDR3 residues: CASSPPGREQYF. For the CDR3, the DNA is TGTGCCAGCAGCCCCCCGGGGAGGGAGCAGTACTTC. The V and J genes are TRBV27 and TRBJ2-7; D is possibly TRBD2 (6 bases). V gave up 6 bases and J gave up 7 bases, with 13 bases separating them. Germline lookup yields CDR1 MNHEY and CDR2 SMNVEV (reference sequence). The CDR3 sequence is 12 residues long.